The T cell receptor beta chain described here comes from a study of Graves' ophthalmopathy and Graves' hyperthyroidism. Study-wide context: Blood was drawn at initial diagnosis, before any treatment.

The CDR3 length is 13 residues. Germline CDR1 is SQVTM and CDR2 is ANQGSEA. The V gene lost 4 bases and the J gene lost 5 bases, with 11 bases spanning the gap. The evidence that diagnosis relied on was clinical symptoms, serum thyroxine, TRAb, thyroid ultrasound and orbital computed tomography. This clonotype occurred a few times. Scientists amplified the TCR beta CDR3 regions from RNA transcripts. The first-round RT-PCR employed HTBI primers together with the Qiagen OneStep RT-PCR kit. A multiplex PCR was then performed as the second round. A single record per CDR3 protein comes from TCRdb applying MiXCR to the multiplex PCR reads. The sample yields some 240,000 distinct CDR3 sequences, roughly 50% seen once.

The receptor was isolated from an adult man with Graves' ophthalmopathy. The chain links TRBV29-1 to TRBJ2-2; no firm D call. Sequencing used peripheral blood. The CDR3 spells CSVGGLITGELFF. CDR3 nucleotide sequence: TGCAGCGTTGGTGGTCTAATAACCGGGGAGCTGTTTTTT.